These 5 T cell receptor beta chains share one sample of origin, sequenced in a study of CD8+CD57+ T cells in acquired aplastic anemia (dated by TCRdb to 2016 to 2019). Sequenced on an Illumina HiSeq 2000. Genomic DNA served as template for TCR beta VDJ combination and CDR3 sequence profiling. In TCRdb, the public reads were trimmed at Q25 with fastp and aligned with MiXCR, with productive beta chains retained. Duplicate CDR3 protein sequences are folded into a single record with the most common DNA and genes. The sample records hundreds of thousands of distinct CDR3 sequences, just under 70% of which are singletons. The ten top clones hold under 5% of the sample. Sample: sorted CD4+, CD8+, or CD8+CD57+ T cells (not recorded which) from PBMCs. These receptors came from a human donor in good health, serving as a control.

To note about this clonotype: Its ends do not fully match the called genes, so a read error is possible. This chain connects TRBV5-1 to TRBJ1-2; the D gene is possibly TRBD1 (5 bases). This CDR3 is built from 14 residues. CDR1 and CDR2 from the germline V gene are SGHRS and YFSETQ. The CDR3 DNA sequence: TGTGCCAGCAGCATGAGAGGGGAAAGCTATGGCTACACCTTC. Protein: CASSMRGESYGYTF.

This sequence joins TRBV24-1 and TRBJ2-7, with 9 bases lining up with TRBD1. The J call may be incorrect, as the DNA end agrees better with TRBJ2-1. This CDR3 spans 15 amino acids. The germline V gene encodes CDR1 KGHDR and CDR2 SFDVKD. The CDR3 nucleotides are TGTGCCACCAGTGACCCCGACAGGGGGGGCAATGAGCAGTTCTTC. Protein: CATSDPDRGGNEQFF.

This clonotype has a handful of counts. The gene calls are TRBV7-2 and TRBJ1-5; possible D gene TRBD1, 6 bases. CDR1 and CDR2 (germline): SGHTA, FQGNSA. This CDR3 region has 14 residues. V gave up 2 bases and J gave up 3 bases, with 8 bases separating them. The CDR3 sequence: CASSLTGPNQPQHF. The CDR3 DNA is TGTGCCAGCAGCTTAACAGGGCCCAATCAGCCCCAGCATTTT.

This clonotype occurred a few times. CDR3 amino acids: CASSVGESAGDASTDTQYF. DNA of the CDR3: TGTGCCAGCAGCGTAGGAGAATCAGCTGGGGATGCTAGCACAGATACGCAGTATTTT. The chain links TRBV9 to TRBJ2-3; no clear D gene. The CDR3 has 19 amino acids. CDR1 SGDLS and CDR2 YYNGEE come from the germline V gene. Trimming took off 0 bases at V and 0 bases at J, with 20 bases between the two ends.

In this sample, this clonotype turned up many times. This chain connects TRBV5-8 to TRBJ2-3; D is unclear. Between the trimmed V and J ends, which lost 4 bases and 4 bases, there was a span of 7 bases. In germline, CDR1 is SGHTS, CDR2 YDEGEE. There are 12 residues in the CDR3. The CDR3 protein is CASSLGSDTQYF. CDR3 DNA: TGTGCCAGCAGCCTCGGGTCAGATACGCAGTATTTT.